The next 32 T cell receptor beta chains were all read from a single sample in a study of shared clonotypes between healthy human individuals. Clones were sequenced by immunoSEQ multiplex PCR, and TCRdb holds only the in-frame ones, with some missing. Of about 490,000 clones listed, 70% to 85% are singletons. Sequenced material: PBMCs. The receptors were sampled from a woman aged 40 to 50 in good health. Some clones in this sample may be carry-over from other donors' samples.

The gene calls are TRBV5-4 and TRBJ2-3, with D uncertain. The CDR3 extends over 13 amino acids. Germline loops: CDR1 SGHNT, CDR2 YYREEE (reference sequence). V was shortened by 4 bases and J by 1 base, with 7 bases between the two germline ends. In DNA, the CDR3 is TGTGCCAGCAGCCCGGCAGGCACAGATACGCAGTATTTT. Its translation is CASSPAGTDTQYF. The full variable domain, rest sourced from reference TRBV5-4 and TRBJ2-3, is ETGVTQSPTHLIKTRGQQVTLRCSSQSGHNTVSWYQQALGQGPQFIFQYYREEENGRGNFPPRFSGLQFPNYSSELNVNALELDDSALYLCASSPAGTDTQYFGPGTRLTVL.

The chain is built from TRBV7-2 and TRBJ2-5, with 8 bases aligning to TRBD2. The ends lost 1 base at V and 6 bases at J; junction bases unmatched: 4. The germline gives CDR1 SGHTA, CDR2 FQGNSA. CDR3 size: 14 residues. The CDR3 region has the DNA TGTGCCAGCAGCTTAGGACTAGCGACCAAGACCCAGTACTTC. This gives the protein CASSLGLATKTQYF. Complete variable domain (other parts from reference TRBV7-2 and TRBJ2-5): GAGVSQSPSNKVTEKGKDVELRCDPISGHTALYWYRQSLGQGLEFLIYFQGNSAPDKSGLPSDRFSAERTGGSVSTLTIQRTQQEDSAVYLCASSLGLATKTQYFGPGTRLLVL.

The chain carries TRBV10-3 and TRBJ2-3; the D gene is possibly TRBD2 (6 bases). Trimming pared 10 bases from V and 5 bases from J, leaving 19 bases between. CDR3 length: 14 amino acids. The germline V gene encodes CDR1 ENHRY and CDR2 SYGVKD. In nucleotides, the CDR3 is TGTGCCACCCACTTTCGGGCGGGGTTAGATACGCAGTATTTT. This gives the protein CATHFRAGLDTQYF.

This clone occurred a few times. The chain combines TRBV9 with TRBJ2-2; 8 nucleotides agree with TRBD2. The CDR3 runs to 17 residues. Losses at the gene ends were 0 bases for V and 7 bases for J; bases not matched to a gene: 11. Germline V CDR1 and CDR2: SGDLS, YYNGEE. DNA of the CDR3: TGTGCCAGCAGCGTAGAAATCAGCGGGAGATTCGGCGGGGAGCTGTTTTTT. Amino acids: CASSVEISGRFGGELFF.

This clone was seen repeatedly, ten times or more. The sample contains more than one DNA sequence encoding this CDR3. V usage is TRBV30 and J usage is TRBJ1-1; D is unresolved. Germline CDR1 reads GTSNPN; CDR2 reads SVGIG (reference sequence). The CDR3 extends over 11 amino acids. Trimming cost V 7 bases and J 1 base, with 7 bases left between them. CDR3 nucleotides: TGTGCCTACAAAACGAACACTGAAGCTTTCTTT. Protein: CAYKTNTEAFF. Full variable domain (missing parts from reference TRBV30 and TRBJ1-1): SQTIHQWPATLVQPVGSPLSLECTVEGTSNPNLYWYRQAAGRGLQLLFYSVGIGQISSEVPQNLSASRPQDRQFILSSKKLLLSDSGFYLCAYKTNTEAFFGQGTRLTVV.

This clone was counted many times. The CDR3 reads CASSPRVGGGGEQYF. CDR3 DNA sequence: TGTGCCAGCTCACCACGCGTGGGAGGCGGGGGCGAGCAGTACTTC. The chain carries TRBV18 and TRBJ2-7; 7 nucleotides line up with TRBD2. Per germline, CDR1 KGHSH and CDR2 LQKENI. The CDR3 length is 15 residues. The J segment lost 6 bases and the V segment lost 1 base, leaving 9 bases of the junction unmatched.

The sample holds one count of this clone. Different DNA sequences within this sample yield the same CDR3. This CDR3 reads CASSLVGGAYNEQFF. CDR3 bases: TGTGCCAGCAGCTTAGTCGGGGGCGCCTACAATGAGCAGTTCTTC. The chain joins TRBV7-2 to TRBJ2-1; D possibly uses TRBD1 or TRBD2 (6 bases each). The V end was cut by 1 base, the J end by 2 bases, with 9 bases between. The CDR3 covers 15 residues. CDR1 SGHTA and CDR2 FQGNSA come from the germline V gene.

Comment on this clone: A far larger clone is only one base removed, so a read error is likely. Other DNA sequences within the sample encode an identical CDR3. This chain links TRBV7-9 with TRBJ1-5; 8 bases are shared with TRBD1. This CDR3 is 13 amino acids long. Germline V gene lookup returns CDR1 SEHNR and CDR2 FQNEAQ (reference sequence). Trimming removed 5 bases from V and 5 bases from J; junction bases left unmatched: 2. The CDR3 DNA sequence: TGTGCCAGCAGCCTACAGGGGGATCAGCCCCAGCATTTT. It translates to CASSLQGDQPQHF.

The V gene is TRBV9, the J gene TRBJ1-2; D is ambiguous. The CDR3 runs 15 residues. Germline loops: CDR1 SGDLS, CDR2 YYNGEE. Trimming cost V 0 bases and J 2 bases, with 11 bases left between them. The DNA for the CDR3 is TGTGCCAGCAGCGTAGCGTCTGGCAGAAACTATGGCTACACCTTC. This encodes CASSVASGRNYGYTF.

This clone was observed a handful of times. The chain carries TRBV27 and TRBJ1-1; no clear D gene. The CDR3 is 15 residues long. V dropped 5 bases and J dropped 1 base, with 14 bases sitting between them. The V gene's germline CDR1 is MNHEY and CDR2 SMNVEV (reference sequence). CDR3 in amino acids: CASSPPRGRNTEAFF. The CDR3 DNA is TGTGCCAGCAGTCCCCCCCGTGGCAGGAACACTGAAGCTTTCTTT.

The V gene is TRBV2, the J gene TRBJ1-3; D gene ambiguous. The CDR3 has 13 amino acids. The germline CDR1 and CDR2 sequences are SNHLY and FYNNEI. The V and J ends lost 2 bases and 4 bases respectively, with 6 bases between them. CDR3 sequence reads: CASSEIRGNTIYF. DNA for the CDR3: TGTGCCAGCAGTGAAATCAGGGGAAACACCATATATTTT.

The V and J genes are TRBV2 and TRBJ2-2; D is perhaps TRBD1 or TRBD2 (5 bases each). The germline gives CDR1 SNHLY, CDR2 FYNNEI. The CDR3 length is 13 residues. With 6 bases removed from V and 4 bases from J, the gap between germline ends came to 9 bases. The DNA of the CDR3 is TGTGCCAGCAGGAGGGGACGCACCGGGGAGCTGTTTTTT. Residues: CASRRGRTGELFF.

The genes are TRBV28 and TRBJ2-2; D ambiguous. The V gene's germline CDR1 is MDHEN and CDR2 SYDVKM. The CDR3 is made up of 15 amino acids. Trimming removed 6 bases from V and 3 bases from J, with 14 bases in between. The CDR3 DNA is TGTGCCAGCAGGACCATGGACGCCTACACCGGGGAGCTGTTTTTT. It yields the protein CASRTMDAYTGELFF. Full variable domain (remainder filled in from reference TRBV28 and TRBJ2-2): DVKVTQSSRYLVKRTGEKVFLECVQDMDHENMFWYRQDPGLGLRLIYFSYDVKMKEKGDIPEGYSVSREKKERFSLILESASTNQTSMYLCASRTMDAYTGELFFGEGSRLTVL.

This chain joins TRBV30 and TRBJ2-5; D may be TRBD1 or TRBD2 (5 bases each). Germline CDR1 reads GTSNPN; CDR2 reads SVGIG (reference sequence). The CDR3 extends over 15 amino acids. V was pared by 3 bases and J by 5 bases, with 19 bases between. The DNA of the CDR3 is TGTGCCTGGAGATTCCCGTTGATGTGGGGGGAGACCCAGTACTTC. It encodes CAWRFPLMWGETQYF.

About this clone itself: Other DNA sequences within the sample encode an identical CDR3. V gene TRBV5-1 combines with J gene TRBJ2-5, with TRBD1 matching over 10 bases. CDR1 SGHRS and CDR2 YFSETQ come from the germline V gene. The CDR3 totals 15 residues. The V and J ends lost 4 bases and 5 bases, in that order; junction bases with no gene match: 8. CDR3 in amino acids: CASSLGQGGGETQYF. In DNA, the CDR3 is TGCGCCAGCAGCCTAGGACAGGGGGGAGGTGAGACCCAGTACTTC.

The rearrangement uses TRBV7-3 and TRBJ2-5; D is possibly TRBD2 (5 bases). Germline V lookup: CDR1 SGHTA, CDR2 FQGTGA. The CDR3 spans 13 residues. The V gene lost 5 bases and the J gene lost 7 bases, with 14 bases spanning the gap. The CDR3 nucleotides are TGTGCCAGCAGCCCGACTACCCCGGGGACCCAGTACTTC. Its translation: CASSPTTPGTQYF.

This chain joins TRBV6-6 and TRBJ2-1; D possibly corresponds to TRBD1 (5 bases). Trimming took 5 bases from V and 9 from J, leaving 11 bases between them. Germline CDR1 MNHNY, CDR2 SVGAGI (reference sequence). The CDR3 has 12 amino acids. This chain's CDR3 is CASSPRQSEQFF. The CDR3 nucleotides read TGTGCCAGCAGTCCGCGACAGAGTGAGCAGTTCTTC.

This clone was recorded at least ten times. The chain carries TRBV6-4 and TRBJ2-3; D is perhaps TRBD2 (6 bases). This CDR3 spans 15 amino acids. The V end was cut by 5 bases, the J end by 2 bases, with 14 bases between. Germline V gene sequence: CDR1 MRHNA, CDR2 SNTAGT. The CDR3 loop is CASSPRGSATDTQYF. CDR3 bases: TGTGCCAGCAGTCCGCGGGGATCAGCCACAGATACGCAGTATTTT.

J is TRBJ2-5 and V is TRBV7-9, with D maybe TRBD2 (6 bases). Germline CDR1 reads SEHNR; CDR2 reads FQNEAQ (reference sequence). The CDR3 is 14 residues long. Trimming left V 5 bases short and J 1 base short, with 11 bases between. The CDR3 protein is CASSPRLGQETQYF. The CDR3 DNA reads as TGTGCCAGCAGCCCCCGACTAGGCCAAGAGACCCAGTACTTC.

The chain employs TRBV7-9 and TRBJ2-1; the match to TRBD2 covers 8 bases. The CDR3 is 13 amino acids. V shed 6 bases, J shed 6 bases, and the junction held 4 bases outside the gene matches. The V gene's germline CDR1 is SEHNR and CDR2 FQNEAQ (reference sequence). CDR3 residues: CASRYAGGNEQFF. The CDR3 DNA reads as TGTGCCAGCAGATACGCGGGGGGCAATGAGCAGTTCTTC.

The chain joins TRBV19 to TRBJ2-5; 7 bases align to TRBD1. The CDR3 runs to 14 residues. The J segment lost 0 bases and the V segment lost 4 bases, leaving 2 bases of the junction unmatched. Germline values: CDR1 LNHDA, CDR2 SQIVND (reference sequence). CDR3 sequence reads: CASSSRGYQETQYF. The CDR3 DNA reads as TGTGCCAGTAGTAGCAGGGGGTACCAAGAGACCCAGTACTTC.

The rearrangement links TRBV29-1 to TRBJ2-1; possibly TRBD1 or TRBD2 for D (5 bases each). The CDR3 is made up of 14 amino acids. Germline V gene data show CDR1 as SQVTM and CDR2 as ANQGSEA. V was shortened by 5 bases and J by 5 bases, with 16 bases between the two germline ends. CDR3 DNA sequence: TGCAGCGTTTTATTCCGGGACGGCCACAATGAGCAGTTCTTC. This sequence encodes CSVLFRDGHNEQFF.

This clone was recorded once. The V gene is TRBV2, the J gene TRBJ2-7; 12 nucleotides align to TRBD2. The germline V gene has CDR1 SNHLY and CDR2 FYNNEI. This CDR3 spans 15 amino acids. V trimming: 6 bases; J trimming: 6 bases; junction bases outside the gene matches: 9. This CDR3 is CASRPTPLAGGEQYF. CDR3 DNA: TGTGCCAGCAGACCCACCCCACTAGCGGGAGGCGAGCAGTACTTC.

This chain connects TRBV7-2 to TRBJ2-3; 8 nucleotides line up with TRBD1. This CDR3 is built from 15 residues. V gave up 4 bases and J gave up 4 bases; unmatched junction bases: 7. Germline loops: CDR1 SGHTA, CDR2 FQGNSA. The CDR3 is CASSSGQGEADTQYF. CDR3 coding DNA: TGTGCCAGCAGCTCCGGACAGGGTGAGGCAGATACGCAGTATTTT.

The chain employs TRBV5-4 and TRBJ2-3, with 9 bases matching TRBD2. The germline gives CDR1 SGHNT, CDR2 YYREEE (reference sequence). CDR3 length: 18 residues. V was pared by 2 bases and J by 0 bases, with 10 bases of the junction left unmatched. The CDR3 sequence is CASSFGVAGALSTDTQYF. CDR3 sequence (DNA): TGTGCCAGCAGCTTCGGGGTAGCGGGAGCACTTAGCACAGATACGCAGTATTTT.

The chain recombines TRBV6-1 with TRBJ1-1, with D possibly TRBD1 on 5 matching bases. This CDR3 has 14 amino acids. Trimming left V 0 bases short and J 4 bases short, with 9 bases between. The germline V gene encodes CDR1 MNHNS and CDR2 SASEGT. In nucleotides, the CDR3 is TGTGCCAGCAGTGAAGCCGGGGGTGCCACTGAAGCTTTCTTT. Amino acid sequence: CASSEAGGATEAFF.

CDR3 residues: CASSLVRGNTEAFF. DNA of the CDR3: TGTGCCAGCAGCTTAGTCAGGGGGAACACTGAAGCTTTCTTT. This chain uses TRBV11-2 with TRBJ1-1; D is perhaps TRBD1 (6 bases). Germline assignment: CDR1 SGHAT and CDR2 FQNNGV. This CDR3 contains 14 residues. With 1 base removed from V and 1 base from J, the gap between germline ends came to 7 bases. Using reference TRBV11-2 and TRBJ1-1 for the parts outside the CDR3, the full variable domain is EAGVAQSPRYKIIEKRQSVAFWCNPISGHATLYWYQQILGQGPKLLIQFQNNGVVDDSQLPKDRFSAERLKGVDSTLKIQPAKLEDSAVYLCASSLVRGNTEAFFGQGTRLTVV.

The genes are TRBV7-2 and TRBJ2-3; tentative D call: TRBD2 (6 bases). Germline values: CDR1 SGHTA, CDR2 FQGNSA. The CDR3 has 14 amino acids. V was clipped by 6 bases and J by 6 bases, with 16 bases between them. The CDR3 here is CASSPRWGEDTQYF. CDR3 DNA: TGTGCCAGCAGTCCACGTTGGGGGGAGGATACGCAGTATTTT. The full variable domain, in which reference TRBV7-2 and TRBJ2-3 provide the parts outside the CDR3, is GAGVSQSPSNKVTEKGKDVELRCDPISGHTALYWYRQSLGQGLEFLIYFQGNSAPDKSGLPSDRFSAERTGGSVSTLTIQRTQQEDSAVYLCASSPRWGEDTQYFGPGTRLTVL.

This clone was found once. Here the CDR3 DNA reads TGTGCCAGTAGTATAGGAGCGGGAGGACCAGATACGCAGTATTTT. This sequence encodes CASSIGAGGPDTQYF. The V and J genes are TRBV19 and TRBJ2-3, with 9 nucleotides matching TRBD2. The junction had 3 bases not matched to a gene; V was cut back by 1 base and J by 4 bases. CDR3 size: 15 residues. Germline CDR1 LNHDA, CDR2 SQIVND (reference sequence).

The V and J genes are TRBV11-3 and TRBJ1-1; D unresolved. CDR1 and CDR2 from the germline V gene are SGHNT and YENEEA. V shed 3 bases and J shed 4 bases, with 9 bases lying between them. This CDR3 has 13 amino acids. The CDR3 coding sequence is TGTGCCAGCAGCTTTAACTTGGGCACTGAAGCTTTCTTT. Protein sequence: CASSFNLGTEAFF. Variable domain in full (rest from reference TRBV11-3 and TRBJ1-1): EAGVVQSPRYKIIEKKQPVAFWCNPISGHNTLYWYLQNLGQGPELLIRYENEEAVDDSQLPKDRFSAERLKGVDSTLKIQPAELGDSAVYLCASSFNLGTEAFFGQGTRLTVV.

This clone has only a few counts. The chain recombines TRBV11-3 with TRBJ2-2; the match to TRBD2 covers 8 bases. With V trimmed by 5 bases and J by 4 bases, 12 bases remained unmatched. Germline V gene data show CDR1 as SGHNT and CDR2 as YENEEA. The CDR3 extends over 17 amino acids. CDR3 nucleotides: TGTGCCAGCAGCCAAAGTCCGGGACTAGGTATCACCGGGGAGCTGTTTTTT. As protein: CASSQSPGLGITGELFF.

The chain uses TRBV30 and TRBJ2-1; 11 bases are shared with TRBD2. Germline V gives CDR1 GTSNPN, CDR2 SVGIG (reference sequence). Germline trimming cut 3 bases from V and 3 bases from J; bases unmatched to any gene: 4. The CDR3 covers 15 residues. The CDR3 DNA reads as TGTGCCTGGAGAGCCGGGACTAGCGGCTACAATGAGCAGTTCTTC. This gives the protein CAWRAGTSGYNEQFF.